This TCR beta chain came from a study of beta chain features in type 1 diabetes. The V and J ends lost 5 bases and 3 bases, in that order; junction bases with no gene match: 5. Germline loops: CDR1 LNHDA, CDR2 SQIVND (reference sequence). CDR3 length: 15 residues. This clone showed up just a few times. All of the isolated RNA was reverse transcribed, so expressed TCRB transcripts were sequenced. The table came from immunoSEQ multiplex PCR; TCRdb's copy has only in-frame clones and leaves some out. Of 450,000 or so clones listed, roughly 10% were seen once; the top ten hold 0.045% to 0.05%. The source is a woman under 30 in good health. Source material: naive CD4+ T cells from blood. The chain has TRBV19 and TRBJ2-1; 9 nucleotides line up with TRBD1. CDR3 protein: CASSPRTGDYNEQFF. CDR3 bases: TGTGCCAGTAGTCCCCGGACAGGGGACTACAATGAGCAGTTCTTC.